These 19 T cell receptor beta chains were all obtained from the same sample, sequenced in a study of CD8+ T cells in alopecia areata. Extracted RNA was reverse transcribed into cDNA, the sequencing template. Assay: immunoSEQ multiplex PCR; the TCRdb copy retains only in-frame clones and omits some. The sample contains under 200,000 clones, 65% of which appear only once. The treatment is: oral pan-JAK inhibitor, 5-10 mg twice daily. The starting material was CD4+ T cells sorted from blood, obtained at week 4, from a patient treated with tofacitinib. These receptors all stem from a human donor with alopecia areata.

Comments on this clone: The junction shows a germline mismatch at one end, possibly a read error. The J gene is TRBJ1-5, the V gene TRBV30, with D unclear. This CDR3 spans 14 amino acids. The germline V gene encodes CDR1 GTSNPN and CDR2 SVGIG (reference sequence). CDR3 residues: CAWSLTTGNQSQHF. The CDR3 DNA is TGTGCCTGGAGCCTCACTACGGGGAATCAGTCCCAGCATTTT.

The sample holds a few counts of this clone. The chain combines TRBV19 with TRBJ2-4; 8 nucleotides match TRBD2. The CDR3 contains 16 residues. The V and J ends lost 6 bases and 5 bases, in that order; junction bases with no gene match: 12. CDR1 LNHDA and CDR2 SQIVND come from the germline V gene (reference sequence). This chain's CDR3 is CASSPSPSGGQNIQYF. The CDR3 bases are TGTGCCAGTAGCCCCTCCCCCAGCGGGGGTCAAAACATTCAGTACTTC.

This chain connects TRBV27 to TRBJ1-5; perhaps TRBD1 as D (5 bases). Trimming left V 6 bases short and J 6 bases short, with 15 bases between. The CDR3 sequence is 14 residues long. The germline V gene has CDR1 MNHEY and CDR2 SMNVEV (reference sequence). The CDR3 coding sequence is TGTGCCAGCAGCCGGGACGGGAGGAGTCAGCCCCAGCATTTT. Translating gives CASSRDGRSQPQHF.

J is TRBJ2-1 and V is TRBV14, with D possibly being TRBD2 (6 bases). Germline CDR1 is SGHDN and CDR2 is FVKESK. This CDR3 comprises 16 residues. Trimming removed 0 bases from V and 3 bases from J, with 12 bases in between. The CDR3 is CASSQDKLASYNEQFF. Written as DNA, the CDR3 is TGTGCCAGCAGCCAAGATAAACTAGCCAGCTACAATGAGCAGTTCTTC. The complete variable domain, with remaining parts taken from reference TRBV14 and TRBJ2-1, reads EAGVTQFPSHSVIEKGQTVTLRCDPISGHDNLYWYRRVMGKEIKFLLHFVKESKQDESGMPNNRFLAERTGGTYSTLKVQPAELEDSGVYFCASSQDKLASYNEQFFGPGTRLTVL.

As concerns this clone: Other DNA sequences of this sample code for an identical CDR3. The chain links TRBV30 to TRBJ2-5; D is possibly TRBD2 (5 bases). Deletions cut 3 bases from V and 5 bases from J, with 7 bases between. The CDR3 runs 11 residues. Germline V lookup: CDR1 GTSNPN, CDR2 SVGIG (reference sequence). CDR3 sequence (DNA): TGTGCCTGGAGCGAGGGTGAGACCCAGTACTTC. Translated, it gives CAWSEGETQYF.

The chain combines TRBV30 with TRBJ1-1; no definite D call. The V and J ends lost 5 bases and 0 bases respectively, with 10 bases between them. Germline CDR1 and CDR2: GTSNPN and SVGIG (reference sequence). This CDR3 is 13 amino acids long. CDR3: CAWAATLNTEAFF. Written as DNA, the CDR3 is TGTGCCTGGGCCGCAACACTGAACACTGAAGCTTTCTTT.

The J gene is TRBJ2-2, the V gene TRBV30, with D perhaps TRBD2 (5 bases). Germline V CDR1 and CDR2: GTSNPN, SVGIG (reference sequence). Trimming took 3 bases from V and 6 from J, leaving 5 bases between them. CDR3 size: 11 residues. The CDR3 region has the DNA TGTGCCTGGAGGGAGGCCGGGGAGCTGTTTTTT. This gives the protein CAWREAGELFF.

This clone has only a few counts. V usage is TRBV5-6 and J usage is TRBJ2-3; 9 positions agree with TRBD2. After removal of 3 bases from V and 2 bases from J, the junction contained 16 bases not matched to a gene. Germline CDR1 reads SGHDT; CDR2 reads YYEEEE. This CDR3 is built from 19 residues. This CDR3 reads CASSSISIRLAGNTDTQYF. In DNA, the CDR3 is TGTGCCAGCAGCTCTATATCGATACGGCTAGCGGGGAACACAGATACGCAGTATTTT.

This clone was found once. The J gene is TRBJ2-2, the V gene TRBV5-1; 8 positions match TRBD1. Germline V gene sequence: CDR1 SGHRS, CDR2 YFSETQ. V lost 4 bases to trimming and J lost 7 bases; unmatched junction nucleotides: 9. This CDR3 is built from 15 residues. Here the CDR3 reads CASSIRQGIGGELFF. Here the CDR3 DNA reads TGCGCCAGCAGCATCCGACAGGGGATTGGCGGGGAGCTGTTTTTT.

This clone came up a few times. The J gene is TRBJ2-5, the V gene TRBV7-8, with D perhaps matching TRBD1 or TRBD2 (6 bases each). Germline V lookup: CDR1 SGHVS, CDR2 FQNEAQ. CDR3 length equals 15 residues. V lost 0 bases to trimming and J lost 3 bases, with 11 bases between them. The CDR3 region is CASSLAWGAKETQYF. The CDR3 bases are TGTGCCAGCAGCTTAGCCTGGGGGGCTAAAGAGACCCAGTACTTC.

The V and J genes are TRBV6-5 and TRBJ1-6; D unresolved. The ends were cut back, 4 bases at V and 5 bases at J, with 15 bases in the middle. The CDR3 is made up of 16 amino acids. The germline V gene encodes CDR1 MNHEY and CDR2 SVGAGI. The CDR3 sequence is CASSLRPGSDNSPLHF. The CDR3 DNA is TGTGCCAGCAGTTTACGCCCTGGTTCAGATAATTCACCCCTCCACTTT.

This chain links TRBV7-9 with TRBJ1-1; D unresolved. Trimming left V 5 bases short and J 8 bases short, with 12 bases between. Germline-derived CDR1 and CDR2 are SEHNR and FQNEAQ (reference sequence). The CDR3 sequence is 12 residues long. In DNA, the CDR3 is TGTGCCAGCAGCGAGACGGGGTCGGAAGCTTTCTTT. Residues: CASSETGSEAFF.

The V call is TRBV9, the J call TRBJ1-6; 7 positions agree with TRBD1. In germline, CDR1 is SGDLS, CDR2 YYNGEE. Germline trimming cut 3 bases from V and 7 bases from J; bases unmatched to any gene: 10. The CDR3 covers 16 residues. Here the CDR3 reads CASSGQPGTVNSPLHF. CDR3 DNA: TGTGCCAGCAGCGGTCAACCCGGGACAGTGAATTCACCCCTCCACTTT.

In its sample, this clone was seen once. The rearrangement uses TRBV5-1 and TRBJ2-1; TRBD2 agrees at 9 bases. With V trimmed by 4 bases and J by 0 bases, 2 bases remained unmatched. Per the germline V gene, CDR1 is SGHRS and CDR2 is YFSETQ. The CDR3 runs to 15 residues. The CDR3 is CASSTAGGSYNEQFF. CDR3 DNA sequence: TGCGCCAGCAGCACAGCGGGGGGCTCCTACAATGAGCAGTTCTTC.

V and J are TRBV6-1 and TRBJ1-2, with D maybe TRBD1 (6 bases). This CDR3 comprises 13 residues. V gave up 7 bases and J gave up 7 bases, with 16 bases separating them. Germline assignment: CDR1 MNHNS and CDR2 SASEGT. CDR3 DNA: TGTGCCAGCACAAACTCGGACAGCAGTGGCTACACCTTC. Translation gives CASTNSDSSGYTF.

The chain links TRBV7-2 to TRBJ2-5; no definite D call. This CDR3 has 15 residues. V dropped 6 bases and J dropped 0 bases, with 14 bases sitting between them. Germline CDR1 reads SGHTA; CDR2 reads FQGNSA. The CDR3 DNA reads TGTGCCAGCAGTACCGGGCTTGGGTACCAAGAGACCCAGTACTTC. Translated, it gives CASSTGLGYQETQYF.

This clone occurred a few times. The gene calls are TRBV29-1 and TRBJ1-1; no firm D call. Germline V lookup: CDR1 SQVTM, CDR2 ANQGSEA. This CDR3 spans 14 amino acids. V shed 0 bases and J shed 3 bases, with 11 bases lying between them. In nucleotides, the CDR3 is TGCAGCGTTGAAGAGGGTGGGAAGTACACTGAAGCTTTCTTT. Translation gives CSVEEGGKYTEAFF.

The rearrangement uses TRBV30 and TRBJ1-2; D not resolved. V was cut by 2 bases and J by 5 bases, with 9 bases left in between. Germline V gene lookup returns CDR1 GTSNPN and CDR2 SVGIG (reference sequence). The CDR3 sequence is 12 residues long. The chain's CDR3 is CAWSPSTYGYTF. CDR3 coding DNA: TGTGCCTGGAGTCCCTCGACGTATGGCTACACCTTC.

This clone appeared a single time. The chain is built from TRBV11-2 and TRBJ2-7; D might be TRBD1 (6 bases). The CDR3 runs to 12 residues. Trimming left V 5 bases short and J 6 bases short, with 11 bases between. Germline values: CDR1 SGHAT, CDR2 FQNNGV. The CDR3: CASSRQVGEQYF. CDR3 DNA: TGTGCCAGCAGCCGACAGGTCGGCGAGCAGTACTTC.